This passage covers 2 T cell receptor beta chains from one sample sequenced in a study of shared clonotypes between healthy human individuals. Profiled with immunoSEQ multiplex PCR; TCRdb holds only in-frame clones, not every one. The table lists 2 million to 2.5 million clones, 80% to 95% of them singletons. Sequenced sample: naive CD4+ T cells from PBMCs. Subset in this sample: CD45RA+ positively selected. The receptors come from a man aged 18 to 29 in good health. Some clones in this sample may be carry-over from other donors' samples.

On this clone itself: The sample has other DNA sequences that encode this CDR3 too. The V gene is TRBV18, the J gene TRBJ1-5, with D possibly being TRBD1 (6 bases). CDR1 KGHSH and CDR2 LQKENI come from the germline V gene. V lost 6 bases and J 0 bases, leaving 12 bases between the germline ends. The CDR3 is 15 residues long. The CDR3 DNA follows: TGTGCCAGCTCCCCCGGACAGTATAGCAATCAGCCCCAGCATTTT. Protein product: CASSPGQYSNQPQHF.

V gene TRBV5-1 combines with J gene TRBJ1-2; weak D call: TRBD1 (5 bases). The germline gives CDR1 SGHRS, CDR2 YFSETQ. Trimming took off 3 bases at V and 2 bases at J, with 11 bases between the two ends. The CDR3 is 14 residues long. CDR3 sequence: CASSSSPGNYGYTF. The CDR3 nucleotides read TGCGCCAGCAGCTCGTCCCCAGGGAACTATGGCTACACCTTC.